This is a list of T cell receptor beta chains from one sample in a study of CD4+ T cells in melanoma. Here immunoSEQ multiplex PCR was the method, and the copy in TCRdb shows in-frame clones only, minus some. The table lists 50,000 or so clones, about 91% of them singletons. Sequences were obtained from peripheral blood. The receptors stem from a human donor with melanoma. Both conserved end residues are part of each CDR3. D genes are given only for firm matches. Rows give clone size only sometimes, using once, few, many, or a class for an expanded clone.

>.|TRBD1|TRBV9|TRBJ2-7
TGTGCCAGCAGCGTAGGTTCAGACAGGGGGTATCCCTACGAGCAGTACTTC
CASSVGSDRGYPYEQYF
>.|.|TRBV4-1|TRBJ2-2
TGCGCCAGCAGCCAAGAGGGGCTAGCCGACACCGGGGAGCTGTTTTTT
CASSQEGLADTGELFF
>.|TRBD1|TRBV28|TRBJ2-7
TGTGCCAGCAGTTCTTCCGCGACAGGGAGAAACTACTACGAGCAGTACTTC
CASSSSATGRNYYEQYF
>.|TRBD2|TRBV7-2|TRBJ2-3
TGTGCCAGCAGCTGGGGACTAGCCACAGATACGCAGTATTTT
CASSWGLATDTQYF
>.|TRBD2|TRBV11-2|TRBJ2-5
TGTGCCAGCAGCTTAAACGCGGGGGTCCAAGAGACCCAGTACTTC
CASSLNAGVQETQYF
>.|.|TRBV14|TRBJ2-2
TGTGCCAGCATTCCCGGGAAGCTATCCACCGGGGAGCTGTTTTTT
CASIPGKLSTGELFF
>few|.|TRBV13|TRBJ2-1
TGTGCCAGCAACTGGCCGGGGCCCGTGGGGATGAATGAGCAGTTCTTC
CASNWPGPVGMNEQFF
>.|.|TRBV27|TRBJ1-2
TGTGCCAGCAGACAGGGTTGGGGCTACACCTTC
CASRQGWGYTF
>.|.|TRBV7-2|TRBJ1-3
TGTGCCAGCAGCTTCCTCTTCGACTCTGGAAACACCATATATTTT
CASSFLFDSGNTIYF
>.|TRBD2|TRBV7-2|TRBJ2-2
TGTGCCAGCGGGCTAGCGGGGCCCGGGGAGCTGTTTTTT
CASGLAGPGELFF
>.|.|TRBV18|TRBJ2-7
TGTGCCAGCTCACCAGGAATGGGTCCCTTCTACTACGAGCAGTACTTC
CASSPGMGPFYYEQYF
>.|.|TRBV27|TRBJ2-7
TGTGCCAGCAGCAGTAGCGTGGGGGGTCGGGAGCAGTACTTC
CASSSSVGGREQYF
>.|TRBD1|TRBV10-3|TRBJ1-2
TGTGCCATCACCGGGGACAGGACTAACTATGGCTACACCTTC
CAITGDRTNYGYTF
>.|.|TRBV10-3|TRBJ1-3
TGTGCCATCAGCGCCGAAAGCTCTGGAAACACCATATATTTT
CAISAESSGNTIYF
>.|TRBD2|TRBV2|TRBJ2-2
TGTGCCAGCAAACGACTAGCGGAGGGGCATGTCACCGGGGAGCTGTTTTTT
CASKRLAEGHVTGELFF
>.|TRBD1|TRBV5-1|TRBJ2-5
TGCGCCAGCAGCTTGGGGACAGGGCGAAAAGAGACCCAGTACTTC
CASSLGTGRKETQYF
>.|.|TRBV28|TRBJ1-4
TGTGCCAGCAGTTTGGGTGGTGAAAAACTGTTTTTT
CASSLGGEKLFF
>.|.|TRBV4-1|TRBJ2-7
TGCGCCAGCAGCCAAGTAGGTGAGAACTACGAGCAGTACTTC
CASSQVGENYEQYF
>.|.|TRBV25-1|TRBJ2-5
TGTGCCAGCAGTGAATGGGGGGGCGAGACCCAGTACTTC
CASSEWGGETQYF
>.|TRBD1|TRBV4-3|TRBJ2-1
TGCGCCAGCAGCCAAGACAGGGGGCGACACTACAATGAGCAGTTCTTC
CASSQDRGRHYNEQFF
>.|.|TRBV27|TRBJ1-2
TGTGCCAGCAGTTTCGGGTCAGATAATGGCTACACCTTC
CASSFGSDNGYTF
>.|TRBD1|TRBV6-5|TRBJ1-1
TGTGCCAGCAGTCGGACAGGGAACACTGAAGCTTTCTTT
CASSRTGNTEAFF
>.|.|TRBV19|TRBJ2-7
TGTGCCAGTAGTATAAGCAACTCGGCAGGAACATACGAGCAGTACTTC
CASSISNSAGTYEQYF
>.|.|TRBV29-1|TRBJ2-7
TGCAGCGCCCAGGGACAAACCTACGAGCAGTACTTC
CSAQGQTYEQYF
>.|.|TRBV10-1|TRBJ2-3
TGCGCCAGCAGTGAAGACAGCACAGATACGCAGTATTTT
CASSEDSTDTQYF
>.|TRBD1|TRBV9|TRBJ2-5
TGTGCCAGCAGCGTACGACAGGGGGAGACCCAGTACTTC
CASSVRQGETQYF
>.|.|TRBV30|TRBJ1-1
TGTGCCTGGAGTGTCCGGGCTTTGAACACTGAAGCTTTCTTT
CAWSVRALNTEAFF
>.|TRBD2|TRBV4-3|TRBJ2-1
TGCGCCAGCAGCCAAGATAAAAGTGGGGGGGGATACAATGAGCAGTTCTTC
CASSQDKSGGGYNEQFF
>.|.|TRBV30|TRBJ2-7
TGTGCCTGGGCCGGTGAGGGGGCCTACGAGCAGTACTTC
CAWAGEGAYEQYF
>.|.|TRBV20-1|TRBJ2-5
TGCAGTGCTAGAGAGCGGGAGACCCAGTACTTC
CSARERETQYF
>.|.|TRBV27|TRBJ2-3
TGTGCCAGCAGCGCAGTCCCAAGCACAGATACGCAGTATTTT
CASSAVPSTDTQYF
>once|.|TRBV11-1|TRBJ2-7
TGTGCCAGCAGTCCCGGGACGGGAACCTACGAGCAGTACTTC
CASSPGTGTYEQYF
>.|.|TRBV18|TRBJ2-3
TGTGCCAGCTCACGGGGGGATCGAGATACGCAGTATTTT
CASSRGDRDTQYF
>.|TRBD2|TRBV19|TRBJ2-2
TGTGCCAGTAGGGCGGGGGGGAACACCGGGGAGCTGTTTTTT
CASRAGGNTGELFF
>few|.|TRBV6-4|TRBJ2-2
TGTGCCAGCAGTGACGCGGACACCGGGGAGCTGTTTTTT
CASSDADTGELFF
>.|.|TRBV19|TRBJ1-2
TGTGCCAGTAGTCCCCGGACCGGCTATGGCTACACCTTC
CASSPRTGYGYTF
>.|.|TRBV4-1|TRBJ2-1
TGCGCCAGCAGCCAAGGTTCGCGGGGAGGCGATGAGCAGTTCTTC
CASSQGSRGGDEQFF
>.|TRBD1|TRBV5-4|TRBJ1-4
TGTGCCAGCAGCATCGGACAGGGGACTAATGAAAAACTGTTTTTT
CASSIGQGTNEKLFF
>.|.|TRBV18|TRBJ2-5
TGTGCCAGCTCACCAGGCCTGGAAGAGACCCAGTACTTC
CASSPGLEETQYF
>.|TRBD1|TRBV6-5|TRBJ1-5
TGTGCCAGCGCACAGGGGTTCAATCAGCCCCAGCATTTT
CASAQGFNQPQHF
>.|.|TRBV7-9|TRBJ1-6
TGTGCCAGCAGCTTATTGGACAGACATAATTCACCCCTCCACTTT
CASSLLDRHNSPLHF
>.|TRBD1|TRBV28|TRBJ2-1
TGTGCCAGCAGTTACATAGGGACAGGTCGGGGCTCCTACAATGAGCAGTTCTTC
CASSYIGTGRGSYNEQFF
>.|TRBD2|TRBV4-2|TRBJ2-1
TGTGCCAGCAGCCAAAGTACCGGGACTAGCGGGATCAATGAGCAGTTCTTC
CASSQSTGTSGINEQFF
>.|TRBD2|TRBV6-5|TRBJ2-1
TGTGCCAGCAGCCAGGGAGCGGGGTCCTACAATGAGCAGTTCTTC
CASSQGAGSYNEQFF
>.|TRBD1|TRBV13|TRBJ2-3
TGTGCCAGCAGCTTATGGGACAGGGGGCTTTCAGATACGCAGTATTTT
CASSLWDRGLSDTQYF
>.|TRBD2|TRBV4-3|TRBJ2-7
TGCGCCAGCAGCCAAGCGAGACTAGCGGGGGGCCACGAGCAGTACTTC
CASSQARLAGGHEQYF